This T cell receptor (beta chain) was profiled in a study of identical twins (dated by TCRdb to between 2015 and 2016). Turning to the overall study: To test whether fetal clonotypes persist, this study deep-sequenced TCR alpha and beta repertoires from monozygotic twins, from unrelated adults of various ages, and from cord blood. To rule out contamination, replicate twin experiments were performed at different times with different library preparation protocols.

Every donor in the study was a healthy Caucasian. Three pairs of female monozygotic twins, all aged roughly 18 to 30 years, were included in the twin cohort. RNA for TCR libraries was isolated from peripheral blood mononuclear cells. As to this clonotype: The antigen this receptor binds is unknown. One base away there is no much larger clone; base qualities are not given.

The library was produced with 5' RACE. Reads for this sample came from an Illumina HiSeq 2000. A universal primer binding site was introduced by template switching, and a unique molecular identifier was present in the final cDNA, enabling accurate counting of TCR cDNA molecules. First-strand cDNA for TCR alpha and beta chains was synthesized from specific primers in the conserved constant-segment region. To control for contamination, every cDNA library carried two barcodes: a SMART-Mk sample barcode plus Illumina barcodes. Two successive PCR steps introduced TruSeq adapter sequences along with Illumina sample barcodes. TCR alpha and beta cDNA libraries were sequenced on the Illumina HiSeq platform with custom primers. The paper's processing steps were these. Raw reads were processed with MiGEC to extract unique molecular identifiers, and MiXCR was used to determine CDR3 positions. For each individual, recombination models were inferred using an EM algorithm with the repgenHMM and IGoR tools. Shared clonotype analysis was performed with the tcR package in R, normalizing sharing by the product of cloneset sizes. Out-of-frame nonproductive sequences were analyzed to study raw recombination free of thymic and clonal selection effects. TCRdb reworked the public reads: Q25 trimming with fastp, MiXCR clone assembly, productive beta chains retained. Each entry is one CDR3 protein sequence, shown with its most common DNA and genes. These V and J calls are TCRdb output, not the study's own analysis. The sample includes roughly 750,000 distinct CDR3 sequences, with less than 25% observed a single time. Of the sample, over 4% is held by the ten largest clones.

Sequences SEHNR (CDR1) and FQNEAQ (CDR2) are obtained from the germline V gene (reference sequence). The germline ends are 8 bases apart after V is trimmed by 4 bases and J by 1 base. The CDR3 spans 14 residues, from the cysteine through the phenylalanine. Left in the record is the CDR3 DNA by itself, 42 bases read in frame from the first base. Overall study results and their limits: Because the same donors could not be followed over many years, the conclusions relied on cross-sectional statistical analysis. Invariant T cells such as MAIT and iNKT could partly confound zero-insertion analyses, although diverse VJ usage argued against such confounding for most clonotypes. Compared with coincidental sharing between unrelated individuals, out-of-frame TCR alpha sequences shared between twins showed an excess of sequences with low generation probability. Out-of-frame TCR alpha sharing in monozygotic twins was systematically underestimated by recombination models, whereas sharing between unrelated individuals was in agreement with the recombination models. The excess sharing between twins in beta out-of-frame sequences was weaker because fewer shared sequences reduced the signal-to-noise ratio. Fewer insertions were carried by abundant cord blood beta clonotypes, a similar but weaker trend appeared in young adult naive repertoires, and no such trend appeared in memory repertoires.

These data were also reused for a study on T cells expressing NK-cell markers. The second investigation adds: In sorted CD3+CD56+NKG2C+, CD3+CD56+NKG2C- and CD3+CD56-NKG2C+ T-cell subsets from several donors, TCR beta-chain repertoires were profiled. Seven of the eight sequenced donors were HCMV-seropositive and one was HCMV-seronegative. In several experiments an anti-gammadeltaTCR antibody was added to restrict sorting to alphabetaTCR-expressing T cells. In several donors, the dominant CD3+CD56+NKG2C+ clonotypes were among the top 10 CD8+ clonotypes and accounted for roughly 1.0-8% of CD8+ T cells. Those dominant clonotypes were again the most abundant among CD3+CD56-NKG2C+ cells in a few donors, at roughly 28.3-60.1%. Whether the expanded NKG2C-expressing T cell clones were specific for HCMV antigens was left unclear. The eight sequenced donors were randomly selected healthy volunteers, three men and five women. HCMV serostatus was determined by detecting HCMV-specific IgG in serum with a commercial ELISA kit. For roughly 6 donors, bulk peripheral blood T-cell repertoires were also sequenced from unsorted PBMC. Reads were demultiplexed and grouped by UMI with MIGEC, and clonotypes were assembled and quantified with MiTCR. To exclude erroneous sequences, only TCR cDNA sequences supported by at least two reads were retained. The tcR package was used for downstream repertoire analysis, and clonotypes were matched between fractions using CDR3 nucleotide sequence together with V segment. VDJmatch was used to annotate antigen specificity against VDJdb, with one amino acid substitution allowed in CDR3.

This chain joins TRBV7-9 to TRBJ2-1; the D gene cannot be named for sure. Sequencing used PBMCs. The source of this sequence is a woman under 30 in good health. The CDR3 loop reads CASSSVNSYNEQFF. The sequenced DNA is TGTGCCAGCAGCTCCGTTAATTCCTACAATGAGCAGTTCTTC.